The 18 T cell receptor beta chains given below trace back to one sample, sequenced in a study of T cell responses to AZD1222 COVID-19 vaccine. Sequenced by immunoSEQ multiplex PCR; TCRdb stores in-frame clones only, minus some. The data contain 180,000 or so clones, under 95% of them singletons. The sample in question was peripheral blood, obtained 28 days after the second AZD1222 dose. These receptors were taken from an adult who received the AZD1222 COVID-19 vaccine.

The gene calls are TRBV5-5 and TRBJ2-3; 10 bases line up with TRBD2. V was pared by 3 bases and J by 2 bases, with 3 bases of the junction left unmatched. CDR1 is SGHKS and CDR2 is YYEKEE in the germline V gene (reference sequence). This CDR3 comprises 15 residues. In DNA, the CDR3 is TGTGCCAGCAGCTACGGACTAGCGGACACAGATACGCAGTATTTT. It codes for CASSYGLADTDTQYF.

The rearrangement links TRBV2 to TRBJ2-7; 10 bases match TRBD1. The length of the CDR3 is 14 residues. The V segment lost 9 bases and the J segment 6 bases; nucleotides outside the gene matches: 11. CDR1 is SNHLY, CDR2 FYNNEI, per germline. In DNA form, the CDR3 reads TGTGCCAGGGAGGGGGACAGGGGACTACCCGAGCAGTACTTC. Its protein product is CAREGDRGLPEQYF.

CDR3 bases: TGTGCCAGCAGCCAGAAGCGGGGGCAAACCATTCAGTACTTC. This translates into CASSQKRGQTIQYF. The chain employs TRBV7-2 and TRBJ2-4; 8 bases line up with TRBD2. Germline CDR1 reads SGHTA; CDR2 reads FQGNSA. The CDR3 has 14 amino acids. Unmatched junction bases numbered 9, after V lost 5 bases and J lost 9 bases.

J is TRBJ1-5 and V is TRBV19, with a possible D match to TRBD1 (5 bases). The V end lost 6 bases, the J end lost 0 bases, and 12 bases lay between the germline ends. In germline, CDR1 is LNHDA, CDR2 SQIVND (reference sequence). This CDR3 is built from 15 residues. The CDR3: CASREGRNSNQPQHF. The CDR3 DNA reads TGTGCCAGTAGGGAGGGACGGAATAGCAATCAGCCCCAGCATTTT.

This chain uses TRBV6-6 with TRBJ2-1; TRBD2 aligns across 10 bases. J lost 10 bases, V lost 2 bases, and 11 bases had no gene match. The CDR3 has 16 amino acids. CDR1 is MNHNY and CDR2 is SVGAGI in the germline V gene (reference sequence). In nucleotides, the CDR3 is TGTGCCAGCAGTTACGGTCACGCGGGGACTAGCGAGGAGCAGTTCTTC. Translation gives CASSYGHAGTSEEQFF.

V is TRBV7-9 and J is TRBJ1-2; 7 bases map to TRBD1. There are 13 residues in the CDR3. Trimming at V came to 5 bases and at J to 6 bases, leaving 6 bases not matched to a gene. Germline V gene data show CDR1 as SEHNR and CDR2 as FQNEAQ (reference sequence). The DNA for the CDR3 is TGTGCCAGCAGCCCTGGACAGGCTCATGGCTACACCTTC. It specifies CASSPGQAHGYTF.

This clone was picked up one time. The chain employs TRBV29-1 and TRBJ2-7; D not certain. The length of the CDR3 is 11 residues. CDR1 is SQVTM, CDR2 ANQGSEA, per germline. Deletions cut 4 bases from V and 4 bases from J, with 8 bases between. The CDR3 coding sequence is TGCAGCGTTGCTCTTGGGTACGAGCAGTACTTC. Its translation: CSVALGYEQYF.

This chain connects TRBV28 to TRBJ2-7; 7 bases are shared with TRBD2. Germline V gene data show CDR1 as MDHEN and CDR2 as SYDVKM. The V segment lost 6 bases and the J segment 5 bases; nucleotides outside the gene matches: 10. The CDR3 runs 14 residues. CDR3 sequence reads: CASSGGLVKDEQYF. The CDR3 DNA reads TGTGCCAGCAGCGGTGGACTAGTAAAGGACGAGCAGTACTTC.

The chain combines TRBV28 with TRBJ1-2, with D unclear. V was clipped by 4 bases and J by 0 bases, with 15 bases between them. The CDR3 runs to 16 residues. Germline V gene data show CDR1 as MDHEN and CDR2 as SYDVKM. The CDR3 DNA is TGTGCCAGCAGTTCACACCCCGGGGTAGCTAACTATGGCTACACCTTC. It specifies CASSSHPGVANYGYTF.

The table lists this clone with a count of one. V and J are TRBV19 and TRBJ1-5; tentative D call: TRBD1 (5 bases). The V end lost 5 bases, the J end lost 4 bases, and 15 bases lay between the germline ends. Germline V lookup: CDR1 LNHDA, CDR2 SQIVND (reference sequence). This CDR3 spans 15 amino acids. CDR3 in amino acids: CASSSPRVGNQPQHF. CDR3 coding DNA: TGTGCCAGTAGTTCCCCCAGGGTGGGAAATCAGCCCCAGCATTTT.

CDR3 nucleotides: TGCAGTGCTATCATGAACACTGAAGCTTTCTTT. It yields the protein CSAIMNTEAFF. The chain recombines TRBV20-1 with TRBJ1-1; no clear D gene. Trimming stripped 4 bases from V and 0 bases from J, with 3 bases between. This CDR3 is 11 amino acids long. Germline CDR1 DFQATT, CDR2 SNEGSKA (reference sequence).

The genes are TRBV5-6 and TRBJ2-7; D unclear. Germline V lookup: CDR1 SGHDT, CDR2 YYEEEE. Deletions cut 2 bases from V and 2 bases from J, with 11 bases between. This CDR3 is 14 amino acids long. The CDR3 sequence is CASSFSNLPYEQYF. CDR3 coding DNA: TGTGCCAGCAGCTTTTCCAACCTTCCCTACGAGCAGTACTTC.

The V gene is TRBV19, the J gene TRBJ2-5; D might be TRBD1 (6 bases). CDR1 is LNHDA and CDR2 is SQIVND in the germline V gene (reference sequence). CDR3 length: 16 amino acids. Trimming cost V 5 bases and J 4 bases, with 20 bases left between them. CDR3 nucleotides: TGTGCCAGTAGTCGCTCCTTCGGTATACAGGGAGAGACCCAGTACTTC. Residues: CASSRSFGIQGETQYF.

This clone was counted a single time. The chain links TRBV21-1 to TRBJ2-3; the table assigns TRBD2, which was not confirmed against the DNA. TRBV21-1 is noted as a pseudogene. The CDR3 sequence is 13 residues long. Here the CDR3 reads CASKRRNRDTQYF. CDR3 DNA: TGTGCCAGCAAACGGAGAAATCGGGATACGCAGTATTTT.

This clone was seen a handful of times. The J gene is TRBJ2-5, the V gene TRBV11-3, with D perhaps given as TRBD1 or TRBD2 (6 bases each). The CDR3 is 16 amino acids. The V gene's germline CDR1 is SGHNT and CDR2 YENEEA. The ends were cut back, 2 bases at V and 4 bases at J, with 17 bases in the middle. Written as DNA, the CDR3 is TGTGCCAGCAGCTTAAGCTCGGGGGCTGCGGGAGAGACCCAGTACTTC. This gives the protein CASSLSSGAAGETQYF. The variable domain in full, with the rest retrieved from reference TRBV11-3 and TRBJ2-5, is EAGVVQSPRYKIIEKKQPVAFWCNPISGHNTLYWYLQNLGQGPELLIRYENEEAVDDSQLPKDRFSAERLKGVDSTLKIQPAELGDSAVYLCASSLSSGAAGETQYFGPGTRLLVL.

The chain employs TRBV7-8 and TRBJ2-1, with 11 bases identical to TRBD2. The V and J ends lost 5 bases and 4 bases, in that order; junction bases with no gene match: 10. The CDR3 length is 17 residues. Germline CDR1 is SGHVS and CDR2 is FQNEAQ. CDR3 region: CASSTRTSGHVYNEQFF. In nucleotides, the CDR3 is TGTGCCAGCAGCACCCGGACTAGCGGGCACGTTTACAATGAGCAGTTCTTC.

The gene calls are TRBV28 and TRBJ2-3; a possible D gene is TRBD2 (5 bases). V gave up 3 bases and J gave up 2 bases, with 12 bases separating them. The CDR3 covers 15 residues. Germline assignment: CDR1 MDHEN and CDR2 SYDVKM. The CDR3: CASSFEVGATDTQYF. As DNA, the CDR3 is TGTGCCAGCAGTTTTGAGGTGGGAGCCACAGATACGCAGTATTTT.

The chain recombines TRBV27 with TRBJ2-3; D is possibly TRBD2 (7 bases). The CDR3 runs to 16 residues. V lost 0 bases to trimming and J lost 1 base, with 11 bases between them. Per the germline V gene, CDR1 is MNHEY and CDR2 is SMNVEV (reference sequence). CDR3 nucleotides: TGTGCCAGCAGTTTATCGGGGGGGCGTGGCACAGATACGCAGTATTTT. Protein sequence: CASSLSGGRGTDTQYF.